This T cell receptor beta chain is from a study of blood T cell repertoires in COVID-19. As for the study in general: Samples came from the United States, Italy and Spain, spanning acute and convalescent COVID-19. From T cells, B-cell-depleted T cells, or PBMCs came the material, which was cDNA or gDNA.

Per germline, CDR1 SEHNR and CDR2 FQNEAQ (reference sequence). The CDR3 has 13 amino acids. In the original processing: Reference gene primer amplification gave estimated nucleated cell counts. Sequenced by immunoSEQ multiplex PCR; TCRdb stores in-frame clones only, minus some. V and J calls and clone size are as listed in that table; D and trimming were resolved from the DNA. The sample shows more than 150,000 clones, around 84% of them seen only once. This chain links TRBV7-9 with TRBJ1-1, with D unresolved. The material sequenced was peripheral blood. The clonotype was recovered from a man aged 25 to 40 with active or convalescent COVID-19. The CDR3 here is CAMGEGSNTEAFF. CDR3 sequence (DNA): TGTGCGATGGGAGAAGGTTCGAACACTGAAGCTTTCTTT.